This T cell receptor (beta chain) was recorded in a study of blood T cell repertoires in COVID-19. The overall study: Whether acute or convalescent, the COVID-19 samples came from the United States, Italy and Spain.

The J segment lost 5 bases and the V segment lost 5 bases, leaving 5 bases of the junction unmatched. Germline CDR1 reads LNHDA; CDR2 reads SQIVND (reference sequence). The CDR3 is 15 residues long. Per the study methods: Researchers report that nucleated cell counts were estimated from reference gene primer amplification. Repertoires were generated with immunoSEQ multiplex PCR, while TCRdb's copy carries only in-frame clones and drops some. From that table come the V and J calls and clone size; the DNA was used to work out D and trimming. The repertoire holds 150,000 or so clones, with 82% as singletons.

The chain carries TRBV19 and TRBJ1-5, with 11 bases identical to TRBD1. Sequences were obtained from peripheral blood. The clonotype comes from a woman between 65 and 79 years old with acute or convalescent COVID-19. CDR3 amino acids: CASSGTGGVDQPQHF. The DNA of the CDR3 is TGTGCCAGTAGTGGGACAGGGGGAGTGGATCAGCCCCAGCATTTT.